This T cell receptor beta chain was captured in a study of Tregs in tolerant kidney transplant recipients. This clone was counted only a few times. Related graft donors supplied nonmyeloablative bone marrow transplants, and mixed chimerism was transient. Thawed PBMCs were FACS-sorted into unstimulated CD4+CD25+CD127- regulatory T cells, CD4+CD25- non-regulatory cells, CD4 and CD8 cells. Trimming took 4 bases from V and 0 from J, leaving 12 bases between them. The CDR3 is made up of 15 amino acids. The germline V gene encodes CDR1 ENHRY and CDR2 SYGVKD. Using immunoSEQ multiplex PCR, the repertoire was profiled, and TCRdb retains in-frame clones only, with some absent. In the table there are 84,000 or so clones, 80% to 95% of which are singletons.

This TCR was recovered from a human patient who received a combined kidney and bone marrow transplant. Part of the T cells may come from the graft donor. This sample comprised CD4+ T cells from blood (PBMCs), obtained 12 months after the transplant. This rearrangement joins TRBV10-3 to TRBJ1-1; D remains ambiguous. In DNA, the CDR3 is TGTGCCATCAGTGTAACACACCCCATGAACACTGAAGCTTTCTTT. Amino acid sequence: CAISVTHPMNTEAFF.